This paragraph reports one TCR beta chain. The data derive from a study of tumor-infiltrating lymphocytes in primary liver carcinoma. A constant-region primer primed TCR beta cDNA synthesis from about 530 ng of total RNA. Generation of the TCR beta libraries relied on three nested multiplex PCR rounds using slightly modified ARM-PCR. The first two PCR rounds used TRBV1-TRBV30 primers with a Cbeta primer, approximately 9 cycles each. TCRdb re-derived calls from the multiplex PCR reads in MiXCR, one entry per CDR3 protein. Among 300,000 to 400,000 distinct CDR3 sequences listed, less than 70% were seen once. The CDR3 has 13 amino acids. Trimming took off 1 base at V and 5 bases at J, with 5 bases between the two ends. Germline V gives CDR1 SGHNT, CDR2 YENEEA. The study extracted blood RNA from unsorted whole blood and also extracted germline DNA.

Input material: peripheral blood. The gene calls are TRBV11-3 and TRBJ2-2, with D hard to call. The sequence derives from a man aged 35 to 55 with primary liver carcinoma and hepatitis B virus infection. The CDR3 loop is CASSLAFTGELFF. CDR3 sequence (DNA): TGTGCCAGCAGCTTAGCATTTACCGGGGAGCTGTTTTTT.